This TCR beta chain was recovered during a study of blood T cell repertoires in COVID-19 (dated by TCRdb to the early 2020s). Some background on the complete study: Samples covering the acute and convalescent phases of COVID-19 were provided by collaborators in the United States, Italy and Spain. The material from the prospective study consisted of cDNA or gDNA derived from T cells, B-cell-depleted T cells, or PBMCs. The dataset comprised deeply sampled blood TCRbeta repertoires from subjects exposed to, actively infected with, or recovered from COVID-19. The repertoires were made available in a free public database intended to serve as a resource for research on the immune response to SARS-CoV-2. Samples were obtained from the ongoing ImmuneRACE study (first 160 participants) and from 1,254 subjects provided by 6 global collaborators. The sample metadata nearly always contained a de-identified subject ID, COVID-19 status, age in years and sex. Where HLA class I and class II types were available, the types were taken from metadata supplied by the sample provider, not from assay-based typing. Results the study describes overall, beyond this receptor: The quantity of clinical and demographic metadata differed by source and by participant and was supplied without curation.

Each collaborating institution followed its own protocols to collect whole blood in K2EDTA tubes. Collaborator samples were shipped for TCRbeta analysis as frozen whole blood, isolated PBMCs, or DNA extracted from either sample type. About this clone itself: Its antigen remains undetermined. No much larger clonotype is one base removed from it; base qualities were not supplied.

TCRbeta CDR3 regions were amplified from genomic DNA using the immunoSEQ Assay, a bias-controlled multiplex PCR. On the study's bioinformatics: The number of nucleated cells in each sample was estimated from the amplification of reference gene primers within the assay. Sequence reads were collapsed and filtered to measure the absolute abundance of every unique TCRbeta CDR3 rearrangement. For each sample, productive Simpson clonality was calculated by taking the square root of Simpson's diversity index across productive rearrangements. The table was pulled from immuneACCESS by TCRdb, which kept in-frame rearrangements only. Such tables lose some clones; where checked, under half of the loss comes from unresolved V genes, and the rest has no known cause. The V and J calls and clone size are taken from that table; D and trimming were inferred from the DNA. The sample contains around 180,000 clones, around 85% of them found a single time. 9.8% of the sample belongs to the ten largest clones.

The germline V gene encodes CDR1 KGHSH and CDR2 LQKENI. Including cysteine and phenylalanine, the CDR3 has 18 amino acids. Only the CDR3 portion is preserved as DNA: 54 bases, with reading frame beginning at the first base. After removal of 2 bases from V and 0 bases from J, the junction retains 5 bases not matched to a gene. Sequencing input: peripheral blood. This sequence was found in a woman of 80 years or more with acute or convalescent COVID-19. Recombination connected TRBV18 to TRBJ2-5, with TRBD2 matching 14 junction bases. The base sequence is TGTGCCAGCTCACCAAGGACTAGCGGGGGGCCGAACCAAGAGACCCAGTACTTC. Its translation is CASSPRTSGGPNQETQYF.